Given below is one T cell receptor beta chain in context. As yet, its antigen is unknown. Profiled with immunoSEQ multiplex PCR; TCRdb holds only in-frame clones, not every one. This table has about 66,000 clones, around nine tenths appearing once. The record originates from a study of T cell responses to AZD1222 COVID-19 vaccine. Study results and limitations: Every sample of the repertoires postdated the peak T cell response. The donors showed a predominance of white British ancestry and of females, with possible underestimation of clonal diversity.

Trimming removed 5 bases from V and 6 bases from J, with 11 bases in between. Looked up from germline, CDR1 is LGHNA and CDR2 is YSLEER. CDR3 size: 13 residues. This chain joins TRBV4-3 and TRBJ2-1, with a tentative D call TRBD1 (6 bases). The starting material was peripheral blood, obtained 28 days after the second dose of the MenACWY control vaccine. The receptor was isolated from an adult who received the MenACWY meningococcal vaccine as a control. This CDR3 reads CASSSGVGNEQFF. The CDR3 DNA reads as TGCGCCAGCAGCTCAGGGGTGGGCAATGAGCAGTTCTTC.